This T cell receptor (beta chain) was observed in a study of T cells after yellow fever vaccination. Turning to the study itself: With SMART-Seq v4 Ultra Low Input, the fractions containing low cell numbers were prepared. Study-wide results and limits: The secondary T-cell response peaked on day 5, not day 15, but was weaker. Detected again after the booster were most primary-vaccination clones, at 95% to 98% CD4 and nearly 90% CD8.

This clonotype was observed a few times. What it binds is unknown. One entry per CDR3 protein results from TCRdb running MiXCR on the 5' RACE reads. The sample holds about 630,000 distinct CDR3 sequences, 9% to 15% seen once. The sequences come from PBMCs, collected on the day of the yellow fever booster vaccination. The clonotype comes from a man aged 30-40 years who received the YFV17D yellow fever vaccine.

The CDR3 DNA reads TGTGCCAGCAGTTTGACTAGCGGGAGCCGATTCAATGAGCAGTTCTTC. Its protein is CASSLTSGSRFNEQFF. This rearrangement joins TRBV27 to TRBJ2-1; 12 bases agree with TRBD2. Germline CDR1 MNHEY, CDR2 SMNVEV (reference sequence). V trimming: 3 bases; J trimming: 6 bases; junction bases outside the gene matches: 6. The CDR3 is 16 amino acids.